The 5 T cell receptor beta chains in this list originate from one sample, sequenced in a study of tumor-infiltrating lymphocytes in primary liver carcinoma. The input was 450 to 500 ng total RNA; TCR beta cDNA was made from it with a constant-region primer. Slightly modified ARM-PCR served as the procedure for the TCR beta libraries. These libraries came from three rounds of nested multiplex PCR. Researchers ran the first two PCR rounds for roughly 10 cycles each with TRBV1-TRBV30 forward primers and a C-beta reverse primer. One entry per CDR3 protein results from TCRdb running MiXCR on the multiplex PCR reads. The repertoire consists of more than 100,000 distinct CDR3 sequences, with around 60% occurring once and the leading ten covering approximately 9.9%. Extraction of RNA together with DNA used roughly 19-32 mg of unsorted bulk tissue. Sequencing was carried out using liver tumor tissue from sampling region 1. Subset denoted: tumor region T1, superior pole. The source of these receptors is a woman aged 55-70 years with primary liver carcinoma and hepatitis B virus infection.

This clonotype came up many times. The rearrangement uses TRBV6-5 and TRBJ1-6, with TRBD1 as a possible D gene (5 bases). This CDR3 has 14 amino acids. The germline CDR1 and CDR2 sequences are MNHEY and SVGAGI. Trimming removed 8 bases at V and 9 bases at J, with 17 bases between. The CDR3 region is CASGTSSFTSPLHF. The CDR3 region has the DNA TGTGCCAGCGGGACCTCGAGCTTCACTTCACCCCTCCACTTT.

For this clonotype: Mismatch with germline at one junction end may stem from a read error. This chain links TRBV11-2 with TRBJ2-5; D remains unclear. Germline loops: CDR1 SGHAT, CDR2 FQNNGV. This CDR3 spans 13 amino acids. CDR3 in DNA: TGTGCCAGCACCTTAAGGCTAGGAGAGACCCAGTACTTC. Its translation is CASTLRLGETQYF.

Notes on this clonotype: The germline gene is not matched at one end of the junction; a read error may be the cause. The rearrangement uses TRBV6-6 and TRBJ1-5; 8 positions match TRBD1. CDR1 and CDR2 (germline): MNHNY, SVGAGI (reference sequence). The CDR3 consists of 15 residues. CDR3 region: CASRGQGLSDQHQHF. CDR3 coding DNA: TGTGCCAGCAGAGGACAGGGTCTAAGCGATCAGCACCAGCATTTT.

As to this clonotype: This may be a read error: a much more frequent sequence differs by one nucleotide. This is likely a read error, given that the CDR3 carries no conserved phenylalanine or tryptophan at its end. This rearrangement joins TRBV12-3 or TRBV12-4 to TRBJ2-3, with TRBD1 identical over 8 bases. Trimming removed 5 bases from V and 6 bases from J; junction bases left unmatched: 7. The CDR3 loop spans 14 amino acids. Here the CDR3 DNA reads TGTGCCAGCAGTCCCGGACAGGGAGAGGATACGCAGTATTTA. It specifies CASSPGQGEDTQYL.

A word on this clonotype: A much larger clone differs from this one at a single base, so this may be a read error. This chain connects TRBV6-5 to TRBJ1-1, with no clear D. Trimming took off 2 bases at V and 3 bases at J, with 7 bases between the two ends. Germline assignment: CDR1 MNHEY and CDR2 SVGAGI. The CDR3 length is 13 residues. The CDR3 sequence is CASSYPKDTEAFF. The CDR3 nucleotides read TGTGCCAGCAGTTACCCAAAAGACACTGAAGCTTTCTTT.